Listed here are 21 T cell receptor beta chains from one sample, sequenced in a study of beta chain features in type 1 diabetes. Reverse transcribing all isolated RNA meant expressed TCRB transcripts were sequenced. Clones were read by immunoSEQ multiplex PCR, and TCRdb kept only the in-frame ones, dropping some. The data show roughly 150,000 clones, 8.1% seen once. Sequenced material: central memory CD4+ T cells from blood. The origin of the receptors is a man aged 18 to 29 in good health.

The chain's CDR3 is CASSAQPPSGSWTDTQYF. As DNA, the CDR3 is TGTGCCAGCAGTGCCCAACCCCCTAGCGGGAGTTGGACAGATACGCAGTATTTT. The chain employs TRBV6-4 and TRBJ2-3; TRBD2 aligns across 10 bases. V dropped 4 bases and J dropped 3; count of bases not matched to a gene: 13. Germline V CDR1 and CDR2: MRHNA, SNTAGT. The CDR3 has 18 residues.

This clone was found a few times. The V gene is TRBV7-8, the J gene TRBJ2-7; TRBD2 aligns across 8 bases. The CDR3 covers 16 residues. In germline, CDR1 is SGHVS, CDR2 FQNEAQ. The V and J ends lost 1 base and 2 bases, in that order; junction bases with no gene match: 7. This CDR3 is CASSLVRTSGAYEQYF. The CDR3 region has the DNA TGTGCCAGCAGCTTAGTACGTACTAGCGGAGCCTACGAGCAGTACTTC.

To note about this clone: The sample holds other DNA sequences that translate to the same CDR3. The V and J genes are TRBV11-2 and TRBJ2-1; perhaps TRBD1 as D (6 bases). The CDR3 is 13 residues long. Between the trimmed V and J ends, which lost 5 bases and 4 bases, there was a span of 9 bases. Germline V gene sequence: CDR1 SGHAT, CDR2 FQNNGV. This chain's CDR3 is CASSLQGYNEQFF. CDR3 nucleotide sequence: TGTGCCAGCAGCCTACAGGGTTACAATGAGCAGTTCTTC.

This sequence joins TRBV5-4 and TRBJ2-5, with 14 bases lining up with TRBD2. Per the germline V gene, CDR1 is SGHNT and CDR2 is YYREEE (reference sequence). This CDR3 contains 16 residues. J gave up 4 bases and V 3 bases, and 5 bases lay outside the gene matches. The CDR3 reads CASSSPGLAGGETQYF. CDR3 nucleotides: TGTGCCAGCAGCTCGCCCGGACTAGCGGGGGGAGAGACCCAGTACTTC.

This chain joins TRBV7-9 and TRBJ1-1; D is undetermined. V lost 2 bases, J lost 6 bases, and 4 bases lay in between. Looked up from germline, CDR1 is SEHNR and CDR2 is FQNEAQ (reference sequence). The CDR3 has 11 residues. CDR3 amino acids: CASSLLSEAFF. CDR3 nucleotides: TGTGCCAGCAGCTTATTATCTGAAGCTTTCTTT.

The chain is built from TRBV9 and TRBJ2-7; 10 bases are a match to TRBD2. Germline CDR1 reads SGDLS; CDR2 reads YYNGEE. There are 15 residues in the CDR3. With V trimmed by 0 bases and J by 4 bases, 4 bases remained unmatched. The CDR3 region is CASSVDPSGSYEQYF. CDR3 in DNA: TGTGCCAGCAGCGTAGATCCTAGCGGGAGTTACGAGCAGTACTTC. Together with reference TRBV9 and TRBJ2-7, the CDR3 gives the full variable domain: DSGVTQTPKHLITATGQRVTLRCSPRSGDLSVYWYQQSLDQGLQFLIQYYNGEERAKGNILERFSAQQFPDLHSELNLSSLELGDSALYFCASSVDPSGSYEQYFGPGTRLTVT.

The V and J genes are TRBV19 and TRBJ2-1; D is undetermined. Germline V gives CDR1 LNHDA, CDR2 SQIVND (reference sequence). The V and J ends lost 5 bases and 6 bases respectively, with 11 bases between them. This CDR3 contains 13 residues. The DNA of the CDR3 is TGTGCCAGTAGTCGTCTATCGCTCAATGAGCAGTTCTTC. It translates to CASSRLSLNEQFF. Full variable domain (missing parts from reference TRBV19 and TRBJ2-1): DGGITQSPKYLFRKEGQNVTLSCEQNLNHDAMYWYRQDPGQGLRLIYYSQIVNDFQKGDIAEGYSVSREKKESFPLTVTSAQKNPTAFYLCASSRLSLNEQFFGPGTRLTVL.

This clone has only a few counts. The chain joins TRBV5-1 to TRBJ2-4, with D possibly being TRBD2 (5 bases). The germline V gene has CDR1 SGHRS and CDR2 YFSETQ. The CDR3 is 17 residues long. The ends were cut back, 4 bases at V and 0 bases at J, with 17 bases in the middle. This chain's CDR3 is CASSERSGFLAKNIQYF. CDR3 nucleotide sequence: TGCGCCAGCAGCGAAAGGTCGGGGTTCCTAGCCAAAAACATTCAGTACTTC.

This rearrangement joins TRBV6-5 to TRBJ2-7, with TRBD2 matching 8 bases. Trimming removed 2 bases from V and 3 bases from J; junction bases left unmatched: 9. This CDR3 contains 16 residues. Germline CDR1 reads MNHEY; CDR2 reads SVGAGI. CDR3 protein: CASSYRRTGGNYEQYF. In nucleotides, the CDR3 is TGTGCCAGCAGTTACCGTCGGACGGGAGGGAACTACGAGCAGTACTTC.

The chain couples TRBV10-3 to TRBJ2-2; possibly TRBD1 for D (5 bases). Trimming cost V 1 base and J 3 bases, with 9 bases left between them. Germline V lookup: CDR1 ENHRY, CDR2 SYGVKD. The CDR3 sequence is 15 residues long. CDR3 residues: CAISEYIGDTGELFF. In DNA form, the CDR3 reads TGTGCCATCAGTGAGTACATAGGGGACACCGGGGAGCTGTTTTTT.

This clone has a count of ten or more. J is TRBJ2-7 and V is TRBV4-3, with 7 bases that match TRBD1. The V gene end was trimmed by 5 bases and the J gene end by 6 bases; junction bases not matched to a gene: 7. CDR1 LGHNA and CDR2 YSLEER come from the germline V gene. CDR3 length: 13 amino acids. The chain's CDR3 is CASSEGQLTEQYF. CDR3 DNA sequence: TGCGCCAGCAGCGAGGGACAGTTAACCGAGCAGTACTTC.

This clone was detected a few times. This rearrangement joins TRBV6-5 to TRBJ2-7; the match to TRBD1 covers 7 bases. V gave up 0 bases and J gave up 5 bases; unmatched junction bases: 10. From germline, CDR1 is MNHEY and CDR2 SVGAGI. The CDR3 totals 16 residues. The CDR3 reads CASSYSNRGPFNEQYF. CDR3 DNA sequence: TGTGCCAGCAGTTACTCGAATAGGGGGCCGTTCAACGAGCAGTACTTC.

With respect to this clone: One junction end disagrees with the germline gene, perhaps due to a read error. The chain uses TRBV7-2 and TRBJ2-2, with D tentatively TRBD2 (5 bases). Germline values: CDR1 SGHTA, CDR2 FQGNSA. The CDR3 has 14 amino acids. In DNA form, the CDR3 reads TGTGCCCAAACCCGAGCGGTTTCGGACGGGAAGCTGTTTTTT. Protein: CAQTRAVSDGKLFF. The whole variable domain, remainder taken from reference TRBV7-2 and TRBJ2-2, is GAGVSQSPSNKVTEKGKDVELRCDPISGHTALYWYRQSLGQGLEFLIYFQGNSAPDKSGLPSDRFSAERTGGSVSTLTIQRTQQEDSAVYLCAQTRAVSDGKLFFGEGSRLTVL.

This clone has a handful of counts. The chain combines TRBV2 with TRBJ2-3; 7 bases are a match to TRBD2. The CDR3 is 15 residues long. J lost 3 bases, V lost 1 base, and 4 bases had no gene match. Germline CDR1 is SNHLY and CDR2 is FYNNEI. The CDR3 bases are TGTGCCAGCAGTGAAGAACTAGCGAGGACAGATACGCAGTATTTT. Protein product: CASSEELARTDTQYF.

This clone has a handful of counts. This chain joins TRBV5-4 and TRBJ1-2, with TRBD1 identical over 8 bases. Unmatched junction bases numbered 11, after V lost 5 bases and J lost 5 bases. CDR3 length: 15 amino acids. Germline assignment: CDR1 SGHNT and CDR2 YYREEE (reference sequence). CDR3 residues: CASRWDRPEGYGYTF. The CDR3 DNA reads TGTGCCAGCAGATGGGACAGGCCCGAGGGTTATGGCTACACCTTC.

J is TRBJ2-1 and V is TRBV4-1; TRBD2 matches 10 bases. This CDR3 contains 16 residues. Trimming took 4 bases from V and 9 from J; bases not matched to a gene: 12. Germline V lookup: CDR1 MGHRA, CDR2 YSYEKL. This CDR3 is CASSPLQRGGYAEQFF. CDR3 DNA sequence: TGCGCCAGCAGCCCCTTGCAGCGGGGGGGCTACGCTGAGCAGTTCTTC.

Only a few counts were recorded for this clone. The chain has TRBV7-2 and TRBJ1-5; D call uncertain. CDR3 size: 12 residues. Trimming shortened V by 6 bases and J by 0 bases, and 3 bases separated the two germline ends. The germline gives CDR1 SGHTA, CDR2 FQGNSA. The CDR3 here is CASSHSNQPQHF. The CDR3 DNA sequence: TGTGCCAGCAGTCATAGCAATCAGCCCCAGCATTTT.

This clone has a handful of counts. This chain uses TRBV7-3 with TRBJ1-2; the D gene is possibly TRBD1 (6 bases). The V gene's germline CDR1 is SGHTA and CDR2 FQGTGA. The germline V and J ends were trimmed by 3 bases and 3 bases, with 8 bases remaining between them. The CDR3 is 13 residues long. The CDR3 sequence: CASSLTGYYGYTF. DNA for the CDR3: TGTGCCAGCAGCTTGACAGGTTACTATGGCTACACCTTC.

This sequence joins TRBV30 and TRBJ1-6; perhaps TRBD1 as D (5 bases). This CDR3 is built from 16 residues. V dropped 3 bases and J dropped 9 bases, with 21 bases sitting between them. Per germline, CDR1 GTSNPN and CDR2 SVGIG (reference sequence). Here the CDR3 reads CAWRPPGRERTSPLHF. Here the CDR3 DNA reads TGTGCCTGGAGACCCCCCGGCAGGGAACGAACTTCACCCCTCCACTTT.

This clone was detected many times. V is TRBV13 and J is TRBJ2-5; the match to TRBD1 covers 9 bases. V shed 5 bases and J 5 bases; nucleotides not matched to a gene: 12. Germline V gives CDR1 PRHDT, CDR2 FYEKMQ (reference sequence). CDR3 length equals 16 residues. CDR3 DNA: TGTGCCAGCAGCCCCGGCAGGACAGGGGCCCGGGAGACCCAGTACTTC. Its translation is CASSPGRTGARETQYF.

This sequence joins TRBV19 and TRBJ2-3, with 8 bases that match TRBD1. The germline V gene has CDR1 LNHDA and CDR2 SQIVND (reference sequence). V lost 6 bases, J lost 5 bases, and 13 bases stayed unmatched. The CDR3 has 16 residues. The CDR3 DNA is TGTGCCAGTAGGCCGTCCGGTCAGACAGGGGTAGATACGCAGTATTTT. Encoded protein: CASRPSGQTGVDTQYF. Supplemented by reference TRBV19 and TRBJ2-3, the full variable domain reads DGGITQSPKYLFRKEGQNVTLSCEQNLNHDAMYWYRQDPGQGLRLIYYSQIVNDFQKGDIAEGYSVSREKKESFPLTVTSAQKNPTAFYLCASRPSGQTGVDTQYFGPGTRLTVL.